Described below is a single TCR beta chain sequence and its context. Authors' analysis steps: Using reference gene primer amplification, nucleated cell counts were estimated. Profiling relied on immunoSEQ multiplex PCR, and the TCRdb table lists in-frame clones only, not all of them. The DNA was the basis for D and trimming; V, J and clone size are from that table. The sample includes 75,000 or so clones, nearly 90% of them seen just once. The data were obtained in a study of blood T cell repertoires in COVID-19. Study-wide context: Italy, Spain and the United States were the sources of the convalescent and acute COVID-19 samples. T cells, B-cell-depleted T cells, or PBMCs supplied cDNA or gDNA.

Germline CDR1 is MGHRA and CDR2 is YSYEKL. The CDR3 contains 16 residues. V was pared by 5 bases and J by 0 bases, with 13 bases between. Material: peripheral blood. V and J are TRBV4-1 and TRBJ2-2, with D possibly being TRBD2 (6 bases). The TCR was taken from a man in his fifties or sixties with acute or convalescent COVID-19. The CDR3 nucleotides read TGCGCCAGCAGCAAGCGTCCGGGGGCGAACACCGGGGAGCTGTTTTTT. Its translation: CASSKRPGANTGELFF.